The clone carrying this TCR beta chain was seen at least ten times. This sample is drawn from a study of T cells after yellow fever vaccination. From the 5' RACE reads, TCRdb called clonotypes with MiXCR, one entry per CDR3 protein. The sample lists about 320,000 distinct CDR3 sequences, roughly 10% seen once, with 2.5% to 4% in the top ten. This receptor was taken from a man between 18 and 29 years old who received the YFV17D yellow fever vaccine. This material consisted of CD4+ T cells sorted from PBMCs, taken 45 days after the yellow fever booster vaccination.

This chain's CDR3 is CASSYWLADTQYF. The CDR3 DNA reads TGTGCCAGCAGTTACTGGCTGGCAGATACGCAGTATTTT. The V gene is TRBV6-6, the J gene TRBJ2-3, with D unclear. V dropped 1 base and J dropped 4 bases, with 6 bases sitting between them. The CDR3 is made up of 13 amino acids. In germline, CDR1 is MNHNY, CDR2 SVGAGI (reference sequence).